The 2 T cell receptor beta chains reported below all come from one sample, sequenced in a study of blood T cell repertoires in COVID-19. This table comes from immunoSEQ multiplex PCR, and its TCRdb copy is limited to in-frame clones, with some not included. The top ten clones hold approximately 5% of a sample with some 160,000 clones, under 95% of them seen once. The sequenced sample consisted of peripheral blood. These receptors all stem from a young man with COVID-19, enrolled during active disease.

A note on this clone: This specimen includes other DNA sequences encoding the same CDR3. The chain couples TRBV30 to TRBJ2-7, with TRBD1 as a possible D gene (5 bases). From germline, CDR1 is GTSNPN and CDR2 SVGIG (reference sequence). This CDR3 has 13 amino acids. Trimming shortened V by 0 bases and J by 3 bases, and 9 bases separated the two germline ends. The CDR3 spells CAWSVGRGYEQYF. As DNA, the CDR3 is TGTGCCTGGAGTGTAGGAAGGGGCTACGAGCAGTACTTC.

The V call is TRBV11-2, the J call TRBJ2-7, with a tentative D call TRBD2 (6 bases). Germline lookup yields CDR1 SGHAT and CDR2 FQNNGV. The CDR3 contains 13 residues. The V end lost 4 bases, the J end lost 2 bases, and 9 bases lay between the germline ends. The CDR3 spells CASSSLAPYEQYF. The CDR3 DNA is TGTGCCAGCAGCTCACTAGCCCCCTACGAGCAGTACTTC.